These 32 T cell receptor beta chains share one sample of origin, sequenced in a study of blood T cell repertoires in COVID-19. This table comes from immunoSEQ multiplex PCR, and its TCRdb copy is limited to in-frame clones, with some not included. The sample consists of fewer than 300,000 clones, around 88% of them appearing once. The sample comprised PBMCs or T cells enriched from blood (not recorded which). The receptors stem from a woman between 40 and 55 years old with acute COVID-19.

V gene TRBV9 combines with J gene TRBJ2-3; TRBD2 agrees at 7 bases. The CDR3 is 14 residues long. Per germline, CDR1 SGDLS and CDR2 YYNGEE. The ends lost 5 bases at V and 1 base at J; junction bases unmatched: 4. The CDR3, as DNA: TGTGCCAGCAGGCGGGAGTCCGGCACAGATACGCAGTATTTT. This codes for CASRRESGTDTQYF.

CDR3 region: CASGGQGYGYTF. The CDR3 DNA is TGTGCCAGCGGGGGACAGGGCTATGGCTACACCTTC. The chain combines TRBV2 with TRBJ1-2; 9 nucleotides match TRBD1. There are 12 residues in the CDR3. V gave up 8 bases and J gave up 4 bases; unmatched junction bases: 2. Germline values: CDR1 SNHLY, CDR2 FYNNEI.

Regarding this clone: A junction boundary mismatches the germline segment, possibly from a read error. This chain connects TRBV11-3 to TRBJ2-4; a possible D gene is TRBD1 (6 bases). CDR1 SGHNT and CDR2 YENEEA come from the germline V gene. CDR3 length: 12 residues. The CDR3 loop is CASSWDKHIQYF. In DNA form, the CDR3 reads TGTGCCAGCAGCTGGGACAAACACATTCAGTACTTC.

This clone was found once. At the DNA level, this CDR3 is encoded by other sequences in the same sample as well. The V gene is TRBV10-3, the J gene TRBJ1-5; D not certain. The CDR3 extends over 14 amino acids. Germline V gene lookup returns CDR1 ENHRY and CDR2 SYGVKD. The V and J ends lost 4 bases and 0 bases respectively, with 7 bases between them. CDR3 coding DNA: TGTGCCATCAGTGGGGGAGATAGCAATCAGCCCCAGCATTTT. It specifies CAISGGDSNQPQHF.

This clone has only a few counts. The chain couples TRBV27 to TRBJ1-2; 8 bases agree with TRBD1. V trimming: 5 bases; J trimming: 2 bases; junction bases outside the gene matches: 7. Germline V gene data show CDR1 as MNHEY and CDR2 as SMNVEV (reference sequence). The CDR3 totals 15 residues. In DNA form, the CDR3 reads TGTGCCAGCAGTAGAGCCGGGACAGGCAACTATGGCTACACCTTC. Encoded protein: CASSRAGTGNYGYTF.

The rearrangement uses TRBV29-1 and TRBJ1-1; 11 nucleotides agree with TRBD1. Germline CDR1 is SQVTM and CDR2 is ANQGSEA. V lost 5 bases and J lost 4; bases outside the gene matches: 6. CDR3 length equals 14 residues. This CDR3 is CSVTWDRGSTEAFF. The DNA for the CDR3 is TGCAGCGTTACCTGGGACAGGGGGAGCACTGAAGCTTTCTTT.

This clone is a singleton in its sample. The chain has TRBV3-1 (or the pseudogene TRBV3-2) and TRBJ2-5; a weak D match, TRBD2 (6 bases). This CDR3 is built from 14 residues. V shed 1 base and J shed 7 bases, with 13 bases lying between them. From germline, CDR1 is LGHDT and CDR2 YNNKEL (reference sequence). The CDR3 nucleotides are TGTGCCAGCAGCCAAGGGCGAGACGGGAGGACCCAGTACTTC. Translating it yields CASSQGRDGRTQYF.

The CDR3 sequence: CASSDRDTPYGYTF. DNA of the CDR3: TGTGCCAGCAGTGATAGGGACACCCCGTATGGCTACACCTTC. The J gene is TRBJ1-2, the V gene TRBV2; perhaps TRBD1 as D (6 bases). V was trimmed by 3 bases and J by 5 bases, leaving 13 bases between them. The CDR3 runs to 14 residues. The V gene's germline CDR1 is SNHLY and CDR2 FYNNEI. Drawing the rest from reference TRBV2 and TRBJ1-2, the complete variable domain is EPEVTQTPSHQVTQMGQEVILRCVPISNHLYFYWYRQILGQKVEFLVSFYNNEISEKSEIFDDQFSVERPDGSNFTLKIRSTKLEDSAMYFCASSDRDTPYGYTFGSGTRLTVV.

A single count supports this clone. The J gene is TRBJ1-4, the V gene TRBV28; 10 bases line up with TRBD1. Germline V gives CDR1 MDHEN, CDR2 SYDVKM. This CDR3 is built from 16 residues. Unmatched junction bases numbered 11, after V lost 6 bases and J lost 7 bases. CDR3 coding DNA: TGTGCCAGCAGCCGGATTTCAGGGACAGGGGTTGAAAAACTGTTTTTT. Its translation is CASSRISGTGVEKLFF.

This sequence joins TRBV5-1 and TRBJ1-6, with D tentatively TRBD1 (5 bases). The CDR3 has 13 amino acids. The germline gives CDR1 SGHRS, CDR2 YFSETQ. The V end was cut by 0 bases, the J end by 11 bases, with 9 bases between. The CDR3 here is CASSLGGVAPLHF. The CDR3 nucleotides read TGCGCCAGCAGCTTGGGGGGGGTTGCACCCCTCCACTTT.

This clone was seen a single time. The chain joins TRBV5-1 to TRBJ2-3; 8 bases are shared with TRBD2. The CDR3 runs to 15 residues. Germline V gene sequence: CDR1 SGHRS, CDR2 YFSETQ. The V segment lost 7 bases and the J segment 2 bases; nucleotides outside the gene matches: 9. DNA of the CDR3: TGCGCCAGCGCCGATCTAGCGGGCACCACAGATACGCAGTATTTT. This encodes CASADLAGTTDTQYF.

J is TRBJ1-2 and V is TRBV2, with a tentative D call TRBD1 (6 bases). The V end lost 8 bases, the J end lost 4 bases, and 14 bases lay between the germline ends. Looked up from germline, CDR1 is SNHLY and CDR2 is FYNNEI. The CDR3 loop spans 13 amino acids. In DNA form, the CDR3 reads TGTGCCAGCGCCCCAGGCAGGGGCTATGGCTACACCTTC. This sequence encodes CASAPGRGYGYTF.

The rearrangement joins TRBV5-4 to TRBJ2-3; 7 bases fit TRBD2. Germline V lookup: CDR1 SGHNT, CDR2 YYREEE (reference sequence). The CDR3 covers 14 residues. Trimming cost V 4 bases and J 3 bases; bases outside gene matches: 5. The CDR3, as DNA: TGTGCCAGCAGCCTATCGGGGGGAACAGATACGCAGTATTTT. Translated, it gives CASSLSGGTDTQYF.

The V and J genes are TRBV7-9 and TRBJ1-5, with a possible D match to TRBD1 (5 bases). CDR1 is SEHNR, CDR2 FQNEAQ, per germline (reference sequence). The CDR3 has 15 residues. Trimming took off 5 bases at V and 5 bases at J, with 16 bases between the two ends. CDR3 region: CASSVLGGRDQPQHF. The CDR3 nucleotides read TGTGCCAGCAGCGTCCTAGGTGGCAGGGATCAGCCCCAGCATTTT.

This rearrangement joins TRBV7-2 to TRBJ2-1; 8 nucleotides agree with TRBD2. CDR3 size: 17 residues. J lost 0 bases, V lost 8 bases, and 12 bases had no gene match. The germline V gene encodes CDR1 SGHTA and CDR2 FQGNSA. The CDR3: CASGAWAGGGSYNEQFF. In nucleotides, the CDR3 is TGTGCCAGCGGGGCTTGGGCGGGAGGAGGCTCCTACAATGAGCAGTTCTTC. Looking up the rest from reference TRBV7-2 and TRBJ2-1 gives the full variable domain: GAGVSQSPSNKVTEKGKDVELRCDPISGHTALYWYRQSLGQGLEFLIYFQGNSAPDKSGLPSDRFSAERTGGSVSTLTIQRTQQEDSAVYLCASGAWAGGGSYNEQFFGPGTRLTVL.

The chain joins TRBV4-3 to TRBJ1-2, with D hard to call. The CDR3 sequence is 15 residues long. Per germline, CDR1 LGHNA and CDR2 YSLEER. Trimming stripped 0 bases from V and 2 bases from J, with 10 bases between. As DNA, the CDR3 is TGCGCCAGCAGCCAAGATCCGGCGGCGAACTATGGCTACACCTTC. Its protein product is CASSQDPAANYGYTF.

This clone was seen more than once but under ten times. This chain connects TRBV7-2 to TRBJ1-5; 8 bases are a match to TRBD1. The CDR3 has 15 amino acids. J gave up 7 bases and V 6 bases, and 11 bases lay outside the gene matches. In germline, CDR1 is SGHTA, CDR2 FQGNSA. Written as DNA, the CDR3 is TGTGCCAGCAGTTCCAGGGGGCGAGTAGAGCAGCCCCAGCATTTT. Protein: CASSSRGRVEQPQHF. The full variable domain, in which reference TRBV7-2 and TRBJ1-5 provide the parts outside the CDR3, is GAGVSQSPSNKVTEKGKDVELRCDPISGHTALYWYRQSLGQGLEFLIYFQGNSAPDKSGLPSDRFSAERTGGSVSTLTIQRTQQEDSAVYLCASSSRGRVEQPQHFGDGTRLSIL.

The chain recombines TRBV18 with TRBJ1-3, with D hard to call. There are 13 residues in the CDR3. The germline V and J ends were trimmed by 2 bases and 4 bases, with 6 bases remaining between them. The germline V gene encodes CDR1 KGHSH and CDR2 LQKENI. CDR3 region: CASSPGGGNTIYF. CDR3 coding DNA: TGTGCCAGCTCACCAGGCGGAGGAAACACCATATATTTT.

The chain recombines TRBV9 with TRBJ2-1; 8 positions agree with TRBD2. Losses at the gene ends were 4 bases for V and 3 bases for J; bases not matched to a gene: 6. Germline loops: CDR1 SGDLS, CDR2 YYNGEE. This CDR3 is built from 15 residues. The CDR3 nucleotides read TGTGCCAGCAGCTTAACTAGCGGCAACTACAATGAGCAGTTCTTC. Translating gives CASSLTSGNYNEQFF.

This clone has only a few counts. Written as DNA, the CDR3 is TGTGCCAGCTCACCAGAATTGGACAGGTACGAGCAGTACTTC. It is translated as CASSPELDRYEQYF. The rearrangement uses TRBV18 and TRBJ2-7, with TRBD1 matching over 7 bases. Germline V gene data show CDR1 as KGHSH and CDR2 as LQKENI. V was pared by 2 bases and J by 4 bases, with 5 bases of the junction left unmatched. This CDR3 contains 14 residues. Full variable domain (missing parts from reference TRBV18 and TRBJ2-7): NAGVMQNPRHLVRRRGQEARLRCSPMKGHSHVYWYRQLPEEGLKFMVYLQKENIIDESGMPKERFSAEFPKEGPSILRIQQVVRGDSAAYFCASSPELDRYEQYFGPGTRLTVT.

This clone has just one count. The chain has TRBV13 and TRBJ2-1; 11 nucleotides align to TRBD2. CDR1 and CDR2 (germline): PRHDT, FYEKMQ (reference sequence). J lost 10 bases, V lost 1 base, and 9 bases had no gene match. This CDR3 region has 16 residues. The CDR3 DNA reads as TGTGCCAGCAGCTTAGTTCTAACTAGCGGGAGACTAGAGCAGTTCTTC. Its translation is CASSLVLTSGRLEQFF.

CDR3 protein: CAWSDDRGQNTEAFF. CDR3 sequence (DNA): TGTGCCTGGAGTGACGACAGAGGACAGAACACTGAAGCTTTCTTT. V is TRBV30 and J is TRBJ1-1, with D possibly TRBD1 on 5 matching bases. Looked up from germline, CDR1 is GTSNPN and CDR2 is SVGIG (reference sequence). The CDR3 loop spans 15 amino acids. Trimming shortened V by 1 base and J by 1 base, and 13 bases separated the two germline ends.

The chain recombines TRBV7-9 with TRBJ2-2; 8 bases align to TRBD2. This CDR3 is built from 18 residues. Germline-derived CDR1 and CDR2 are SEHNR and FQNEAQ (reference sequence). V was pared by 5 bases and J by 2 bases, with 13 bases of the junction left unmatched. The CDR3 spells CASSNRASGRTNTGELFF. The CDR3 DNA is TGTGCCAGCAGCAATCGGGCTAGCGGGCGGACAAACACCGGGGAGCTGTTTTTT. The whole variable domain, filled in from reference TRBV7-9 and TRBJ2-2, reads DTGVSQNPRHKITKRGQNVTFRCDPISEHNRLYWYRQTLGQGPEFLTYFQNEAQLEKSRLLSDRFSAERPKGSFSTLEIQRTEQGDSAMYLCASSNRASGRTNTGELFFGEGSRLTVL.

This chain joins TRBV19 and TRBJ1-1; D uncertain. V lost 5 bases, J lost 4 bases, and 11 bases lay in between. The CDR3 extends over 13 amino acids. Germline CDR1 and CDR2: LNHDA and SQIVND (reference sequence). The DNA of the CDR3 is TGTGCCAGTAGTCCATATGGACTCACTGAAGCTTTCTTT. Protein: CASSPYGLTEAFF.

V gene TRBV28 combines with J gene TRBJ1-1; D is possibly TRBD1 (5 bases). The CDR3 has 15 amino acids. Per the germline V gene, CDR1 is MDHEN and CDR2 is SYDVKM. Trimming left V 5 bases short and J 0 bases short, with 13 bases between. Written as DNA, the CDR3 is TGTGCCAGCAGTCCGGGACGGAGGGTGAACACTGAAGCTTTCTTT. Its protein product is CASSPGRRVNTEAFF.

J is TRBJ1-3 and V is TRBV2; 7 nucleotides agree with TRBD1. There are 17 residues in the CDR3. The V gene's germline CDR1 is SNHLY and CDR2 FYNNEI. V was pared by 2 bases and J by 3 bases, with 10 bases of the junction left unmatched. The CDR3 is CASSETLTGANGNTIYF. For the CDR3, the DNA is TGTGCCAGCAGTGAAACCCTAACAGGGGCAAATGGAAACACCATATATTTT.

This chain joins TRBV18 and TRBJ1-5; 7 bases are shared with TRBD1. The J segment lost 0 bases and the V segment lost 4 bases, leaving 6 bases of the junction unmatched. Germline V CDR1 and CDR2: KGHSH, LQKENI. The CDR3 consists of 16 residues. CDR3 sequence: CASSQAGGYSNQPQHF. The CDR3 coding sequence is TGTGCCAGCTCACAAGCAGGGGGTTATAGCAATCAGCCCCAGCATTTT.

The rearrangement links TRBV12-3 or TRBV12-4 to TRBJ1-1, with 9 bases lining up with TRBD1. The trim removed 7 bases at V and 11 bases at J, leaving 8 bases unmatched. The CDR3 has 12 residues. DNA for the CDR3: TGTGCCAGCAACCCTGGGACAGGGTCGGCTTTCTTT. Its translation is CASNPGTGSAFF.

The rearrangement links TRBV5-1 to TRBJ2-3; possible D gene TRBD2, 7 bases. This CDR3 has 15 amino acids. Germline V gives CDR1 SGHRS, CDR2 YFSETQ. The ends were cut back, 2 bases at V and 6 bases at J, with 16 bases in the middle. CDR3 protein: CASSFRGRVADTQYF. The CDR3 DNA follows: TGCGCCAGCAGCTTTAGGGGGAGGGTAGCCGATACGCAGTATTTT. Combining the CDR3 with reference TRBV5-1 and TRBJ2-3 gives the whole variable domain KAGVTQTPRYLIKTRGQQVTLSCSPISGHRSVSWYQQTPGQGLQFLFEYFSETQRNKGNFPGRFSGRQFSNSRSEMNVSTLELGDSALYLCASSFRGRVADTQYFGPGTRLTVL.

V and J are TRBV7-9 and TRBJ1-1; D gene uncertain. CDR3 length: 16 residues. With 5 bases removed from V and 0 bases from J, the gap between germline ends came to 16 bases. Germline lookup yields CDR1 SEHNR and CDR2 FQNEAQ (reference sequence). CDR3 sequence: CASSLQGGLMNTEAFF. The CDR3 DNA sequence: TGTGCCAGCAGCCTCCAAGGCGGTCTTATGAACACTGAAGCTTTCTTT.

This chain links TRBV7-3 with TRBJ2-1; 9 bases match TRBD2. CDR3 length: 16 residues. Germline V gene lookup returns CDR1 SGHTA and CDR2 FQGTGA. J lost 7 bases, V lost 2 bases, and 9 bases had no gene match. CDR3 DNA: TGTGCCAGCAGCTTACGTGCTAGCGGGAATGGGAATGAGCAGTTCTTC. Translation: CASSLRASGNGNEQFF.

There are a few counts of this clone. The chain carries TRBV10-3 and TRBJ1-2; the D is unclear. Germline V gene sequence: CDR1 ENHRY, CDR2 SYGVKD. This CDR3 spans 15 amino acids. Deletions cut 3 bases from V and 2 bases from J, with 13 bases between. The CDR3 is CAISDVERANYGYTF. In nucleotides, the CDR3 is TGTGCCATCAGTGACGTGGAGCGAGCAAACTATGGCTACACCTTC.